These T cell receptor beta chains were read from a single sample in a study of blood T cell repertoires in COVID-19. Using immunoSEQ multiplex PCR, the repertoire was profiled, and TCRdb retains in-frame clones only, with some absent. This sample has more than 35,000 clones, with approximately 91% found just once. The sequenced sample was peripheral blood. The receptors come from a man between 65 and 85 years old with acute or convalescent COVID-19. CDR3s include the opening cysteine and the closing phenylalanine or tryptophan. D genes are given only for firm matches. Some rows have no size entry. The others give once, few or many, or a class for an expanded clone.

TRBJ2-7 | TRBV7-2 | - | - | CASSLRLGGTYEQYF | TGTGCCAGCAGCTTAAGGCTGGGCGGGACCTACGAGCAGTACTTC
TRBJ1-1 | TRBV6-5 | TRBD1 | - | CASRLQGMVTEAFF | TGTGCCAGCAGGTTACAGGGGATGGTGACTGAAGCTTTCTTT
TRBJ2-2 | TRBV24-1 | - | - | CATQSSGTGELFF | TGTGCCACCCAATCCAGCGGGACCGGGGAGCTGTTTTTT
TRBJ1-2 | TRBV10-3 | - | - | CAIPTLTGANYGYTF | TGTGCCATCCCAACCCTCACGGGAGCTAACTATGGCTACACCTTC
TRBJ2-3 | TRBV6-1 | - | - | CASSEGNGDTDTQYF | TGTGCCAGCAGTGAAGGGAACGGGGACACAGATACGCAGTATTTT
TRBJ1-5 | TRBV2 | TRBD1 | - | CASIPDRGSNQPQHF | TGTGCCAGCATCCCGGACAGGGGGAGCAATCAGCCCCAGCATTTT
TRBJ1-2 | TRBV27 | - | - | CASNPAGLNYGYTF | TGTGCCAGCAACCCGGCAGGGCTAAACTATGGCTACACCTTC
TRBJ2-7 | TRBV25-1 | - | - | CASSASVPGSYEQYF | TGTGCCAGCAGTGCCAGCGTCCCCGGCTCCTACGAGCAGTACTTC
TRBJ2-5 | TRBV6-6 | TRBD1 | once | CASSRDRDYETQYF | TGTGCCAGCAGTCGGGACAGGGATTACGAGACCCAGTACTTC
TRBJ1-1 | TRBV19 | - | - | CASSPETANTEAFF | TGTGCCAGTAGTCCAGAGACAGCGAACACTGAAGCTTTCTTT
TRBJ1-6 | TRBV19 | - | - | CASSRAGINSPLHF | TGTGCCAGTAGTAGAGCCGGGATAAATTCACCCCTCCACTTT
TRBJ2-7 | TRBV19 | TRBD2 | - | CASRPGAGESYEQYF | TGTGCCAGTCGCCCGGGAGCGGGGGAGTCCTACGAGCAGTACTTC
TRBJ1-1 | TRBV11-2 | - | - | CASSFAGTANTEAFF | TGTGCCAGCAGCTTCGCAGGGACTGCGAACACTGAAGCTTTCTTT
TRBJ2-7 | TRBV2 | - | few | CASKAQDEQYF | TGTGCCTCCAAAGCCCAGGACGAGCAGTACTTC
TRBJ2-3 | TRBV19 | TRBD2 | - | CASSIDLSGSIDTQYF | TGTGCCAGTAGTATAGACCTTAGCGGGAGTATAGATACGCAGTATTTT
TRBJ2-1 | TRBV10-3 | TRBD2 | - | CAISESLAGYNEQFF | TGTGCCATCAGTGAGAGCCTAGCGGGCTACAATGAGCAGTTCTTC
TRBJ2-1 | TRBV27 | - | - | CASSLLSLDEQFF | TGTGCCAGCAGTTTGTTGAGTTTAGATGAGCAGTTCTTC
TRBJ2-2 | TRBV7-2 | - | few | CASSRQKPGELFF | TGTGCCAGCAGCCGACAGAAACCCGGGGAGCTGTTTTTT
TRBJ2-1 | TRBV28 | - | - | CASIVGGGSTTYNEQFF | TGTGCCAGCATAGTCGGGGGCGGGAGTACGACCTACAATGAGCAGTTCTTC
TRBJ1-1 | TRBV28 | TRBD1 | - | CASRPSQGGYTEAFF | TGTGCCAGCAGGCCAAGCCAGGGGGGCTACACTGAAGCTTTCTTT
TRBJ1-1 | TRBV11-3 | TRBD1 | - | CASSSRQGTEAFF | TGTGCCAGCAGCTCGAGACAGGGAACCGAAGCTTTCTTT
TRBJ2-1 | TRBV10-3 | - | - | CASNYDTNNEGQFF | TGTGCCAGTAATTACGACACAAACAATGAGGGGCAGTTCTTC
TRBJ2-7 | TRBV11-2 | - | - | CASSLGPSIYEQYF | TGTGCCAGCAGCTTAGGCCCTAGCATCTACGAGCAGTACTTC
TRBJ2-5 | TRBV6-5 | TRBD1 | - | CASSLTTGRETQYF | TGTGCCAGCAGCCTTACGACAGGGCGAGAGACCCAGTACTTC
TRBJ2-7 | TRBV9 | TRBD2 | once | CASSVGLAGGYEQYF | TGTGCCAGCAGCGTAGGACTAGCGGGAGGTTACGAGCAGTACTTC
TRBJ2-5 | TRBV24-1 | TRBD2 | - | CATSGGGSQETQYF | TGTGCCACCTCCGGGGGGGGGAGCCAAGAGACCCAGTACTTC
TRBJ2-1 | TRBV3-1/TRBV3-2 | - | - | CASSQATIGSWVTHEQFF | TGTGCCAGCAGCCAAGCTACGATAGGGAGTTGGGTTACGCATGAGCAGTTCTTC
TRBJ1-1 | TRBV29-1 | TRBD1 | - | CTGQVGLNTEAFF | TGCACCGGACAGGTGGGTTTGAACACTGAAGCTTTCTTT
TRBJ2-7 | TRBV29-1 | TRBD1 | - | CSVWTGTESYEQYF | TGCAGCGTTTGGACAGGGACCGAGTCCTACGAGCAGTACTTC
TRBJ1-5 | TRBV19 | TRBD1 | - | CASSIQAGGTGNQPQHF | TGTGCCAGTAGTATTCAGGCAGGGGGTACGGGCAATCAGCCCCAGCATTTT
TRBJ2-5 | TRBV7-2 | - | - | CASTPQVRGGETQYF | TGTGCCAGCACCCCCCAAGTTCGGGGAGGAGAGACCCAGTACTTC
TRBJ1-2 | TRBV7-8 | - | once | CASSLRGLGYTF | TGTGCCAGCAGCTTACGCGGTCTCGGCTACACCTTC
TRBJ2-1 | TRBV7-3 | - | - | CASSLSAASYNEQFF | TGTGCCAGCAGCTTATCAGCGGCCTCCTACAATGAGCAGTTCTTC
TRBJ2-7 | TRBV6-5 | TRBD1 | - | CASSWAGQGAFYEQYF | TGTGCCAGCAGTTGGGCGGGACAGGGGGCATTTTACGAGCAGTACTTC
TRBJ1-3 | TRBV6-6 | - | - | CASSYSNRLQRGTIYF | TGTGCCAGCAGTTACTCGAACAGATTACAACGGGGCACCATATATTTT
TRBJ1-2 | TRBV12-3/TRBV12-4 | TRBD1 | - | CASSWTGGLGYTF | TGTGCCAGCAGTTGGACAGGGGGGCTTGGCTACACCTTC
TRBJ2-3 | TRBV6-5 | - | - | CASSIGIRTDTQYF | TGTGCCAGCAGCATCGGGATCCGCACAGATACGCAGTATTTT
TRBJ2-7 | TRBV28 | - | - | CASSTRTNPYEQYF | TGTGCCAGCAGTACCCGGACTAACCCCTACGAGCAGTACTTC
TRBJ2-7 | TRBV27 | TRBD2 | - | CASSRLAGGYEQYF | TGTGCCAGCAGTCGACTAGCGGGAGGATACGAGCAGTACTTC
TRBJ2-7 | TRBV27 | - | - | CASSYQGAYEQYF | TGTGCCAGCAGTTACCAAGGGGCCTACGAGCAGTACTTC
TRBJ1-2 | TRBV9 | - | - | CASSVADLHSVVDGYTF | TGTGCCAGCAGCGTAGCTGATTTGCATTCGGTGGTGGATGGCTACACCTTC
TRBJ1-2 | TRBV7-8 | TRBD1 | few | CASSRRDRAYGYTF | TGTGCCAGCAGCCGCCGGGACAGGGCCTATGGCTACACCTTC
TRBJ1-2 | TRBV28 | TRBD1 | - | CASSSPTGGDYGYTF | TGTGCCAGCAGTTCCCCGACAGGGGGTGACTATGGCTACACCTTC
TRBJ1-3 | TRBV3-1/TRBV3-2 | - | - | CASSQEAGVRNTIYF | TGTGCCAGCAGCCAAGAAGCGGGGGTAAGAAACACCATATATTTT